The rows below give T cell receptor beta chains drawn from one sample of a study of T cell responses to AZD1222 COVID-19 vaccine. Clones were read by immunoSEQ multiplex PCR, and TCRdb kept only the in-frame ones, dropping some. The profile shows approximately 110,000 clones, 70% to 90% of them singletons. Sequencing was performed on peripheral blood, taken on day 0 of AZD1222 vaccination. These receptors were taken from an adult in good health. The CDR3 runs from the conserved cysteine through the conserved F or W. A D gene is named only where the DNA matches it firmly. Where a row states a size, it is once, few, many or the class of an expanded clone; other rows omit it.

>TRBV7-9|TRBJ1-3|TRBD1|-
TGTGCCAGCAGCACGCCCACAGGGGTTTCTGGAAACACCATATATTTT
CASSTPTGVSGNTIYF
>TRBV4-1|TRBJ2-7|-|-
TGCGCCAGCAGCCAAACACAGTTCTCCTACGAGCAGTACTTC
CASSQTQFSYEQYF
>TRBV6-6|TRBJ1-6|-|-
TGTGCCAGCAGTAACTTTCAGAGATTTTCACCCCTCCACTTT
CASSNFQRFSPLHF
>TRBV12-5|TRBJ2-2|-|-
TGTGCTAGTGGCAGCCCAGTAAGGGCCGGAACCGGGGAGCTGTTTTTT
CASGSPVRAGTGELFF
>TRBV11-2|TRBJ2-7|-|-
TGTGCCAGCAGCCGCGGGTGGGAGCAGTACTTC
CASSRGWEQYF
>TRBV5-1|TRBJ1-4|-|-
TGCGCCAGCAGCCCCCGGGGCGGAACAACTAATGAAAAACTGTTTTTT
CASSPRGGTTNEKLFF
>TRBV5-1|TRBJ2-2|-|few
TGCGCCAGCAGCCTAGGGGGGACGGACACCGGGGAGCTGTTTTTT
CASSLGGTDTGELFF
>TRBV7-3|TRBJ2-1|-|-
TGTGCCAGCAGCACCACAAGTAGCTCCTACAATGAGCAGTTCTTC
CASSTTSSSYNEQFF
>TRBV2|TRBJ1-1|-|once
TGTGCCACCAGTTCAGTCCTTAACACTGAAGCTTTCTTT
CATSSVLNTEAFF
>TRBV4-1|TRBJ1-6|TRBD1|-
TGCGCCAGCAGCCAGCCGGGACAGGGTGGTTCCGGCTCACCCCTCCACTTT
CASSQPGQGGSGSPLHF
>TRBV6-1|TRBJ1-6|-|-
TGTGCCAGCAGTGAAATAACAGGGAAATCACCCCTCCACTTT
CASSEITGKSPLHF
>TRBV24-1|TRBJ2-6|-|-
TGTGCCACCAGTGATCGTAGGGCAGGGGCCAACGTCCTGACTTTC
CATSDRRAGANVLTF
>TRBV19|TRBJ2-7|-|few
TGTGCCAGTAGTATACAGCCTGACTACGAGCAGTACTTC
CASSIQPDYEQYF
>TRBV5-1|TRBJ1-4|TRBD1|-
TGCGCCAGCAGCTGGACAGGGGAACGGTCGGGGAATGAAAAACTGTTTTTT
CASSWTGERSGNEKLFF
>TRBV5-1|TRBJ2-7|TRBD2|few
TGCGCCAGCAGCTTGGTTCTAGCGGACGAGCAGTACTTC
CASSLVLADEQYF
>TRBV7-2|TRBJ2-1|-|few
TGTGCCAGCAGCTCACAGGGTGAGAGTGAGCAGTTCTTC
CASSSQGESEQFF
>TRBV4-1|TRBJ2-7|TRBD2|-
TGCGCCAGCAGCTATCTAGCGGGGGGCTCCTACGAGCAGTACTTC
CASSYLAGGSYEQYF
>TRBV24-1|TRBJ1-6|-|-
TGTGCCACCAGTGATTTGTATCAGGGCGTGGAATCACCCCTCCACTTT
CATSDLYQGVESPLHF
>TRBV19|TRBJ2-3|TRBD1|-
TGTGCCAGTAGTAGTGGACAGGGGTTGTATACGCAGTATTTT
CASSSGQGLYTQYF
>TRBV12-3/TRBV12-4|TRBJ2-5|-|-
TGTGCCAGCAGGAGGGGGTTGGGGGAGACCCAGTACTTC
CASRRGLGETQYF
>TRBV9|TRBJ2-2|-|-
TGTGCCAGCAGCGTCTCCGGGGAGCTGTTTTTT
CASSVSGELFF
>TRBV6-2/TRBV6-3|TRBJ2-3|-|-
TGTGCCAGCAGTTACTCGGGCAGGGGAAACACAGATACGCAGTATTTT
CASSYSGRGNTDTQYF
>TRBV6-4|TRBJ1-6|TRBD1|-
TGTGCCAGCAGTACCGGGACAGCGGGCAATTCACCCCTCCACTTT
CASSTGTAGNSPLHF
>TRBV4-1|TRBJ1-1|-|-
TGCGCCAGCAGCCAAGTTACCAGGGAAGTGACTGAAGCTTTCTTT
CASSQVTREVTEAFF
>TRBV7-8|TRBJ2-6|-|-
TGTGCCAGCAGCTTAGGGGGGGCCAACGTCCTGACTTTC
CASSLGGANVLTF
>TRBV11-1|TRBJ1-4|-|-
TGTGCCAGCAGCGACCTGGGGGGCGCCTCGGAAAAACTGTTTTTT
CASSDLGGASEKLFF
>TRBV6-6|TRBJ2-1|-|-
TGTGCCAGCAAGCCGGCGGGCAATGAGCAGTTCTTC
CASKPAGNEQFF
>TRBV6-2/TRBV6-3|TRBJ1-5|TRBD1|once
TGTGCCAGCAGTAAGGACAGGGTCAATCAGCCCCAGCATTTT
CASSKDRVNQPQHF
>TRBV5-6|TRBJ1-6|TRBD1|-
TGTGCCAGCAGCCCGGGTAAGGCGGGACAGGGTCGGGCACCCCTCCACTTT
CASSPGKAGQGRAPLHF
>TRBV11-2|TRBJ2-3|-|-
TGTGCCAGCAGCTTGGGGGTGGGTTTGGCAGATACGCAGTATTTT
CASSLGVGLADTQYF
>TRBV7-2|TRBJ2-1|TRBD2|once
TGTGCCAGCAGCCCCGTAGCGGGGGTATACAATGAGCAGTTCTTC
CASSPVAGVYNEQFF
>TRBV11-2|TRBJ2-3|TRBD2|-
TGTGCCAGCAGCGGGACTAGCGGGGGAGATACGCAGTATTTT
CASSGTSGGDTQYF
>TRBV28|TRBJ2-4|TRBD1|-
TGTGCCAGCAGTGCATCTTACAGGGGGGACATTCAGTACTTC
CASSASYRGDIQYF
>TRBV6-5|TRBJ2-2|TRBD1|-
TGTGCCAGCAGTTACGACAGGGGTTCGAACACCGGGGAGCTGTTTTTT
CASSYDRGSNTGELFF
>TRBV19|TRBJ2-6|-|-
TGTGCCAGTAGTTGGGATCGTACTGGGGCCAACGTCCTGACTTTC
CASSWDRTGANVLTF
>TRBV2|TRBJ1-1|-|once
TGTGCCACCCGGAGGGGTCGTAACACTGAAGCTTTCTTT
CATRRGRNTEAFF
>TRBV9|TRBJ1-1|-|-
TGTGCCAGCAGCGTAGAACCGGATCGCACTGAAGCTTTCTTT
CASSVEPDRTEAFF
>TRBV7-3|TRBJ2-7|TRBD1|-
TGTGCCAGCAGCCTCTGGGACAGTACCTTCTCCTACGAGCAGTACTTC
CASSLWDSTFSYEQYF
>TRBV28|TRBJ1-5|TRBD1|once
TGTGCCAGCAGACTAACAGGGGTAGTGTCCCAGCATTTT
CASRLTGVVSQHF
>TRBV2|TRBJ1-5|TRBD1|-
TGTGCCAGCAGCGGACAGGGTTCGGGGCCCCAGCATTTT
CASSGQGSGPQHF
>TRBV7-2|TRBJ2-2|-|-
TGTGCCAGCAGCCCGGCGGGGATAGGGACGGCGAGAACCGGGGAGCTGTTTTTT
CASSPAGIGTARTGELFF
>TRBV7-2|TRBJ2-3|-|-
TGTGCCAGCAGCTTAAGTGTTAGCACAGATACGCAGTATTTT
CASSLSVSTDTQYF
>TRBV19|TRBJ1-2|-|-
TGTGCCAGTAGTATTTATAGGTCGCAAGGCTACACCTTC
CASSIYRSQGYTF
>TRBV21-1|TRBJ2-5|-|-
TGTGCCAGCAGCAAAAATCATCAGTCGGTTAGGGAGACCCAGTACTTC
CASSKNHQSVRETQYF
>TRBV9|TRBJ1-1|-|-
TGTGCCAGCAGCGCGCAGGACGGAAACACTGAAGCTTTCTTT
CASSAQDGNTEAFF
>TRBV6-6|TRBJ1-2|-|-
TGTGCCAGCAGTTATTCCTCGGGGAACCCTAACTATGGCTACACCTTC
CASSYSSGNPNYGYTF
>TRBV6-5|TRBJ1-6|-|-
TGTGCCAGCATCGACCTCCTTTCGGCCCTCCACTTT
CASIDLLSALHF
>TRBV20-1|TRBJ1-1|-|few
TGCAGTGCCCCGGGGAAGGATGAAGCTTTCTTT
CSAPGKDEAFF
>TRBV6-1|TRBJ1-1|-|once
TGTGCCAGCAGTGAAGCCCTAGGACAGAGGGGCACTGAAGCTTTCTTT
CASSEALGQRGTEAFF
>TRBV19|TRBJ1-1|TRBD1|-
TGTGCCAGTAGTCCGGGACAGGGGGTAAGGAACACTGAAGCTTTCTTT
CASSPGQGVRNTEAFF
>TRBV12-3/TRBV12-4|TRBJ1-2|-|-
TGTGCCAGCACTGCGGACAGAAACTATGGCTACACCTTC
CASTADRNYGYTF
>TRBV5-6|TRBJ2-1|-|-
TGTGCCACCCAAGGTGGAAGCTCCTACAATGAGCAGTTCTTC
CATQGGSSYNEQFF
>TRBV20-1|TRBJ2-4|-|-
TGCAGTGCTAGTCCCCATCAGGGGATCCAAAACATTCAGTACTTC
CSASPHQGIQNIQYF
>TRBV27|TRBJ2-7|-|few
TGTGCCAGCAGTTTAGCTTATGGTCCGGGTGAGCAGTACTTC
CASSLAYGPGEQYF
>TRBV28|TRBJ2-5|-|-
TGTGCCAGCAGTTTTATAGGGGAGACCCAGTACTTC
CASSFIGETQYF